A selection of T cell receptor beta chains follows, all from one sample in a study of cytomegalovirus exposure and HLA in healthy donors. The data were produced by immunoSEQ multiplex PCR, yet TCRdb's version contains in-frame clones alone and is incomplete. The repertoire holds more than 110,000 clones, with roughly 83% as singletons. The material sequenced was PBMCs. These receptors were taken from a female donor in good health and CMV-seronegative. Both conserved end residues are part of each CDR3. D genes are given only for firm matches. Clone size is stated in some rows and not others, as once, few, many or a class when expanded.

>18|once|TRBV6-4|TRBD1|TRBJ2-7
TGTGCCAGCAGTGACATCCGATCATTAGGACAGGGAGTACACGAGCAGTACTTC
CASSDIRSLGQGVHEQYF
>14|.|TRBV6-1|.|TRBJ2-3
TGTGCCAGCAGTGAAATGCACTCCACAGATACGCAGTATTTT
CASSEMHSTDTQYF
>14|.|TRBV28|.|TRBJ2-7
TGTGCCAGCAGTCGCCAGGGAACCGCCTACGAGCAGTACTTC
CASSRQGTAYEQYF
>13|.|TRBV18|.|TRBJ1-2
TGTGCCAGCTCACCCATCGGGAGACATGGCTACACCTTC
CASSPIGRHGYTF
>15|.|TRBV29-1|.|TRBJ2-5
TGCAGCGTTAGGGGCACCGGACGGAACCAAGAGACCCAGTACTTC
CSVRGTGRNQETQYF
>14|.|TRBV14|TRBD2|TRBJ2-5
TGTGCCAGCAGCGCCCGACTAGCGCGAGAGACCCAGTACTTC
CASSARLARETQYF
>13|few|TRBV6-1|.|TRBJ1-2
TGTGCCAGCAGTAACCAAGGGGGCTATGGCTACACCTTC
CASSNQGGYGYTF
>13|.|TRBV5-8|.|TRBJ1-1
TGTGCCAGCAGCTTGGGGTACGTGGGCGCAGCTTTCTTT
CASSLGYVGAAFF
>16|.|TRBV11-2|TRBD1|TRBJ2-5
TGTGCCAGCAGCGGGACAGTCGCGAGCCCCCAAGAGACCCAGTACTTC
CASSGTVASPQETQYF
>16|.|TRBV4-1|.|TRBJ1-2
TGCGCCAGCAGCCAAGACACAGACAGAACTTGGGATGGCTACACCTTC
CASSQDTDRTWDGYTF
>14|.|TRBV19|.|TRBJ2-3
TGTGCCAGTAGTAGTGCGGGAAACACAGATACGCAGTATTTT
CASSSAGNTDTQYF
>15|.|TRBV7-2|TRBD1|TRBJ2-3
TGTGCCAGCAGCCCCAGACAGGGTGGGGGAGATACGCAGTATTTT
CASSPRQGGGDTQYF
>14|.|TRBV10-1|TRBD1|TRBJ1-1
TGCGCCAGCAGAAGGGGACAGGGAGACACTGAAGCTTTCTTT
CASRRGQGDTEAFF
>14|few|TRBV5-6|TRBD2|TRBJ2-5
TGTGCCAGCAGCTCGGGGGGATGGGATGAGACCCAGTACTTC
CASSSGGWDETQYF
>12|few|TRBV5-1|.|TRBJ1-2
TGCGCCAGCACGACGGGGAACTATGGCTACACCTTC
CASTTGNYGYTF
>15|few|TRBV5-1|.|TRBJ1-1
TGCGCCAGCAGCTTGGAGGTAGCAGGGGATACTGAAGCTTTCTTT
CASSLEVAGDTEAFF
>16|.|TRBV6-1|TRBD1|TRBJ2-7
TGTGCCAGCAGTGAGGTCCGGACAGGATACAACTACGAGCAGTACTTC
CASSEVRTGYNYEQYF
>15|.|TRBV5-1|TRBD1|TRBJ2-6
TGCGCCAGCAGCGACGACAGGGCGGGGGCCAACGTCCTGACTTTC
CASSDDRAGANVLTF
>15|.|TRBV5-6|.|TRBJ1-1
TGTGCCAGCAGCTCACTCGTTCGGGTGAACACTGAAGCTTTCTTT
CASSSLVRVNTEAFF
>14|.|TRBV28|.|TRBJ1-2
TGTGCCAGCAGTTTATTCAGGACAGACTATGGCTACACCTTC
CASSLFRTDYGYTF
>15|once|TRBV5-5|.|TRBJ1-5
TGTGCCAGCAGCTTCGGGGGGCGCAACAATCAGCCCCAGCATTTT
CASSFGGRNNQPQHF
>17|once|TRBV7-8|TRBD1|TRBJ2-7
TGTGCCAGCAGCTTACCTGGATCGAGACAGGGTTATGAAGAGCAGTACTTC
CASSLPGSRQGYEEQYF
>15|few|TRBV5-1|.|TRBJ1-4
TGCGCCAGCAGCCTAATGACCCCGGAGGCGGAAAAACTGTTTTTT
CASSLMTPEAEKLFF
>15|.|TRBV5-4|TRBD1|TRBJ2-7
TGTGCCAGCAGCTTGGATGGCAGGGGGTCCTACGAGCAGTACTTC
CASSLDGRGSYEQYF
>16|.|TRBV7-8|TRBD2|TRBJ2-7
TGTGCCAGCAGCTTAGCGATAGCGGGGAAGTCCTACGAGCAGTACTTC
CASSLAIAGKSYEQYF
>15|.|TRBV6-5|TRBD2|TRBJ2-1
TGTGCCAGCAGTTACGGGCGGGGGGGATACAATGAGCAGTTCTTC
CASSYGRGGYNEQFF
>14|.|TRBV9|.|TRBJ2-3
TGTGCCAGCAGCGTAGCTAAGAGCACAGATACGCAGTATTTT
CASSVAKSTDTQYF
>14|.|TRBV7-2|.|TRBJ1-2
TGTGCCAGCAGCCTAGAACTAGCTAACTATGGCTACACCTTC
CASSLELANYGYTF
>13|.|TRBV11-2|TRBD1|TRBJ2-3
TGTGCCAGCGGACTTGACAGGGAAGATACGCAGTATTTT
CASGLDREDTQYF
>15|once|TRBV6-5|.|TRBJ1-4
TGTGCCAGCAGACCTCGACAGGCAACTAATGAAAAACTGTTTTTT
CASRPRQATNEKLFF
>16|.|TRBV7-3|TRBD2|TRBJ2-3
TGTGCCAGCAGCTTAATGACTAGCGGGGGGATAGATACGCAGTATTTT
CASSLMTSGGIDTQYF
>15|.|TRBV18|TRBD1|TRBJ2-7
TGTGCCAGCTCACCACTAGGGACAGGGTACGACGAGCAGTACTTC
CASSPLGTGYDEQYF
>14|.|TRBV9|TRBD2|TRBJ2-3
TGTGCCAGCAGCGTTGGCGGGGGAGTAAATACGCAGTATTTT
CASSVGGGVNTQYF
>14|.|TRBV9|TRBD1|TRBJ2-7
TGTGCCAGCAGCTCAAACAGGGGCCTCGGCGAGCAGTACTTC
CASSSNRGLGEQYF
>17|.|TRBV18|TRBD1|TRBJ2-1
TGTGCCAGCTCACTACCACCCGGGACAGGGACCTACAATGAGCAGTTCTTC
CASSLPPGTGTYNEQFF
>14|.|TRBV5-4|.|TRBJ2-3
TGTGCCAGCAGCTTGGAACTAGCAACAGATACGCAGTATTTT
CASSLELATDTQYF
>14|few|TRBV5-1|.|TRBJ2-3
TGCGCCACGTCCCCGGCGGGGAAAGCAGATACGCAGTATTTT
CATSPAGKADTQYF
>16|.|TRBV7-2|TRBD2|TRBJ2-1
TGTGCCAGCAGCTTAGATGCGGGAGCGATTTACAATGAGCAGTTCTTC
CASSLDAGAIYNEQFF
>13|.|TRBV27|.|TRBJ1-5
TGTGCCAGCAGTTGGGGGCTCTTTCAGCCCCAGCATTTT
CASSWGLFQPQHF
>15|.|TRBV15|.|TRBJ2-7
TGTGCCACCGTTCAGGGCGAAGGCGGCTCCTACGAGCAGTACTTC
CATVQGEGGSYEQYF
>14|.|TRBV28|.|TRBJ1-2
TGTGCCAGCAGTTCTCAAGAGGAGAACTATGGCTACACCTTC
CASSSQEENYGYTF
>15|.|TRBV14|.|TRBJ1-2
TGTGCCAGCAGCCAAGATGCGACAGGAAGGAATGGCTACACCTTC
CASSQDATGRNGYTF
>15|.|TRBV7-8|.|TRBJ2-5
TGTGCCAGCAGCCGCGGGGCGGGGCCGGGAGAGACCCAGTACTTC
CASSRGAGPGETQYF
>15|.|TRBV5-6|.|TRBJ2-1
TGTGCCAGCAGCTTGAGACCCAGGCCCTACAATGAGCAGTTCTTC
CASSLRPRPYNEQFF
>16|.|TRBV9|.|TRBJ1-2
TGTGCCAGCAGCTCGGGGGGCCGAGGAGGGGACTATGGCTACACCTTC
CASSSGGRGGDYGYTF
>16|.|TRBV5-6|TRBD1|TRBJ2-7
TGTGCCAGCAGCTCAAATGCCAGGGGGCCAGCCTACGAGCAGTACTTC
CASSSNARGPAYEQYF
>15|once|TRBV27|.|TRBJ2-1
TGTGCCAGCAGTGGAGCCACTTGGGAGGACAATGAGCAGTTCTTC
CASSGATWEDNEQFF
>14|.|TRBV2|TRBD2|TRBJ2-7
TGTGCCGGGGGCACTAGCGGGGGGAATTACGAGCAGTACTTC
CAGGTSGGNYEQYF
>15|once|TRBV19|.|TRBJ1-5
TGTGCCAGTAGTATAGTACAGGGTGGCAATCAGCCCCAGCATTTT
CASSIVQGGNQPQHF
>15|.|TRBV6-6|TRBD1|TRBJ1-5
TGTGCCAGCAGGCGGGACAGGACCCATGATCAGCCCCAGCATTTT
CASRRDRTHDQPQHF
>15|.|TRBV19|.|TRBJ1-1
TGTGCCAGTACCGGGATCGGGACATTGAACACTGAAGCTTTCTTT
CASTGIGTLNTEAFF
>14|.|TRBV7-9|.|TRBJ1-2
TGTGCCAGCAGCTTAGGGGGACTTAACTATGGCTACACCTTC
CASSLGGLNYGYTF
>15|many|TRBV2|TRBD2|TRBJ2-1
TGTGCCAGCAGCCCGCGGACTAGCGGGAGCAATGAGCAGTTCTTC
CASSPRTSGSNEQFF
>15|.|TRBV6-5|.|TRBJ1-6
TGTGCCAGCAGCCGCGGAGACAGGCTCCTTTCACCCCTCCACTTT
CASSRGDRLLSPLHF
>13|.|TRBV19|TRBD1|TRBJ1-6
TGTGCCAGTGGACAGGGGTACAATTCACCCCTCCACTTT
CASGQGYNSPLHF
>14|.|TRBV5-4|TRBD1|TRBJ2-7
TGTGCCAGCAGCCTGAGGGGGCCGTCCTACGAGCAGTACTTC
CASSLRGPSYEQYF